These 30 T cell receptor beta chains share one sample of origin, sequenced in a study of T cell changes during pregnancy in multiple sclerosis. Method: immunoSEQ multiplex PCR; TCRdb's copy keeps in-frame clones and lacks some. The data hold under 45,000 clones, with around 90% observed a single time. The specimen comprised CD4+ T cells from peripheral blood mononuclear cells, sampled in the second trimester of pregnancy. These receptor sequences come from a female donor with multiple sclerosis, enrolled in a pregnancy study.

The chain is built from TRBV5-1 and TRBJ1-1; D is ambiguous. The V gene lost 2 bases and the J gene lost 0 bases, with 17 bases spanning the gap. CDR3 size: 17 residues. The germline V gene has CDR1 SGHRS and CDR2 YFSETQ. The CDR3 sequence is CASSLGGSNRVNTEAFF. CDR3 sequence (DNA): TGCGCCAGCAGCTTAGGAGGGTCAAATCGAGTGAACACTGAAGCTTTCTTT.

In this sample, this clone turned up once. The chain joins TRBV7-2 to TRBJ2-1; D is undetermined. Deletions cut 1 base from V and 8 bases from J, with 9 bases between. This CDR3 has 13 amino acids. The germline CDR1 and CDR2 sequences are SGHTA and FQGNSA. DNA of the CDR3: TGTGCCAGCAGCTTAGGGTCGGTCTATGAGCAGTTCTTC. Its translation is CASSLGSVYEQFF. The full variable domain, in which reference TRBV7-2 and TRBJ2-1 provide the parts outside the CDR3, is GAGVSQSPSNKVTEKGKDVELRCDPISGHTALYWYRQSLGQGLEFLIYFQGNSAPDKSGLPSDRFSAERTGGSVSTLTIQRTQQEDSAVYLCASSLGSVYEQFFGPGTRLTVL.

The chain's CDR3 is CASSDSDRRREQFF. The CDR3 nucleotides read TGTGCCAGCAGTGACTCGGACAGGCGGAGGGAGCAGTTCTTC. This chain connects TRBV2 to TRBJ2-1, with TRBD1 matching 7 bases. The CDR3 is 14 amino acids. Trimming removed 3 bases from V and 10 bases from J; junction bases left unmatched: 9. Germline CDR1 is SNHLY and CDR2 is FYNNEI.

The chain carries TRBV27 and TRBJ2-1; D might be TRBD1 (5 bases). Germline loops: CDR1 MNHEY, CDR2 SMNVEV (reference sequence). The V gene lost 7 bases and the J gene lost 4 bases, with 8 bases spanning the gap. This CDR3 comprises 12 residues. The CDR3 coding sequence is TGTGCCAGCAAAGGGGCGTACAATGAGCAGTTCTTC. It encodes CASKGAYNEQFF.

The sample holds a few counts of this clone. V is TRBV28 and J is TRBJ1-1, with D possibly TRBD1 on 5 matching bases. The V end was cut by 6 bases, the J end by 6 bases, with 8 bases between. Germline CDR1 is MDHEN and CDR2 is SYDVKM. The CDR3 covers 11 residues. The CDR3 loop is CASRGRPEAFF. CDR3 in DNA: TGTGCCAGCAGGGGGCGGCCTGAAGCTTTCTTT.

The chain joins TRBV19 to TRBJ2-7; tentative D call: TRBD2 (5 bases). Germline CDR1 is LNHDA and CDR2 is SQIVND (reference sequence). This CDR3 has 17 amino acids. The V end lost 3 bases, the J end lost 0 bases, and 18 bases lay between the germline ends. CDR3 sequence reads: CASSILLSGSASYEQYF. Written as DNA, the CDR3 is TGTGCCAGTAGTATCCTCCTCTCGGGGTCCGCCTCCTACGAGCAGTACTTC. Drawing the rest from reference TRBV19 and TRBJ2-7, the complete variable domain is DGGITQSPKYLFRKEGQNVTLSCEQNLNHDAMYWYRQDPGQGLRLIYYSQIVNDFQKGDIAEGYSVSREKKESFPLTVTSAQKNPTAFYLCASSILLSGSASYEQYFGPGTRLTVT.

The rearrangement joins TRBV7-9 to TRBJ1-3; D not resolved. This CDR3 has 15 residues. Germline V CDR1 and CDR2: SEHNR, FQNEAQ (reference sequence). Trimming left V 1 base short and J 3 bases short, with 10 bases between. The CDR3 spells CASSLVSGYGNTIYF. CDR3 bases: TGTGCCAGCAGCTTAGTATCGGGGTATGGAAACACCATATATTTT. Filled out from reference TRBV7-9 and TRBJ1-3, the complete variable domain reads DTGVSQNPRHKITKRGQNVTFRCDPISEHNRLYWYRQTLGQGPEFLTYFQNEAQLEKSRLLSDRFSAERPKGSFSTLEIQRTEQGDSAMYLCASSLVSGYGNTIYFGEGSWLTVV.

This clone was observed a single time. CDR3 bases: TGCGCCAGCAGGCCGACTAGCGGGAAACAGACCCAGTACTTC. This encodes CASRPTSGKQTQYF. The chain joins TRBV5-1 to TRBJ2-5, with 11 nucleotides matching TRBD2. Germline CDR1 and CDR2: SGHRS and YFSETQ. Unmatched junction bases numbered 6, after V lost 5 bases and J lost 6 bases. This CDR3 has 14 amino acids. The full variable domain, completed using reference TRBV5-1 and TRBJ2-5, is KAGVTQTPRYLIKTRGQQVTLSCSPISGHRSVSWYQQTPGQGLQFLFEYFSETQRNKGNFPGRFSGRQFSNSRSEMNVSTLELGDSALYLCASRPTSGKQTQYFGPGTRLLVL.

V usage is TRBV5-8 and J usage is TRBJ2-5; D possibly corresponds to TRBD1 (5 bases). The CDR3 runs 16 residues. Looked up from germline, CDR1 is SGHTS and CDR2 is YDEGEE. V gave up 0 bases and J gave up 4 bases, with 16 bases separating them. Here the CDR3 DNA reads TGTGCCAGCAGCTTGGAGGACATTAGGTTCGGAGAGACCCAGTACTTC. Its protein product is CASSLEDIRFGETQYF.

This chain joins TRBV7-9 and TRBJ1-2; 7 nucleotides agree with TRBD1. The V and J ends lost 1 base and 7 bases, in that order; junction bases with no gene match: 12. There are 16 residues in the CDR3. The germline V gene encodes CDR1 SEHNR and CDR2 FQNEAQ (reference sequence). The DNA for the CDR3 is TGTGCCAGCAGCTTAGTGACAGGGCGGCTTAGTAGTGGCTACACCTTC. Translated: CASSLVTGRLSSGYTF. The full variable domain, its missing parts supplied by reference TRBV7-9 and TRBJ1-2, is DTGVSQNPRHKITKRGQNVTFRCDPISEHNRLYWYRQTLGQGPEFLTYFQNEAQLEKSRLLSDRFSAERPKGSFSTLEIQRTEQGDSAMYLCASSLVTGRLSSGYTFGSGTRLTVV.

The chain joins TRBV6-1 to TRBJ2-7, with 9 bases identical to TRBD2. In germline, CDR1 is MNHNS, CDR2 SASEGT. This CDR3 spans 17 amino acids. V gave up 2 bases and J gave up 4 bases; unmatched junction bases: 12. CDR3 residues: CASSEQPSGNLLYEQYF. In DNA form, the CDR3 reads TGTGCCAGCAGTGAACAACCTAGCGGGAATTTATTATACGAGCAGTACTTC.

The J gene is TRBJ1-1, the V gene TRBV4-1; D unclear. The CDR3 is made up of 15 amino acids. CDR1 and CDR2 from the germline V gene are MGHRA and YSYEKL. Trimming shortened V by 0 bases and J by 11 bases, and 19 bases separated the two germline ends. CDR3 amino acids: CASSQDFPGVSRAFF. CDR3 coding DNA: TGCGCCAGCAGCCAAGATTTCCCCGGAGTCAGCCGGGCTTTCTTT.

The V and J genes are TRBV28 and TRBJ2-7; a possible D gene is TRBD1 (6 bases). In germline, CDR1 is MDHEN, CDR2 SYDVKM. Trimming left V 1 base short and J 7 bases short, with 14 bases between. This CDR3 contains 14 residues. CDR3 nucleotides: TGTGCCAGCAGTTTATTTACAGGGACCTGGGAGCAGTACTTC. It is translated as CASSLFTGTWEQYF.

J is TRBJ2-3 and V is TRBV28; a weak D match, TRBD2 (5 bases). This CDR3 is built from 12 residues. V lost 6 bases to trimming and J lost 4 bases, with 8 bases between them. Germline CDR1 and CDR2: MDHEN and SYDVKM. The CDR3 DNA is TGTGCCAGCAGAGCCGGGGCAGATACGCAGTATTTT. Translation gives CASRAGADTQYF.

CDR3 in amino acids: CASSLDSPRTDTQYF. The CDR3 DNA sequence: TGCGCCAGCAGCTTGGATAGTCCTCGCACAGATACGCAGTATTTT. The chain uses TRBV5-1 and TRBJ2-3; D gene uncertain. Trimming removed 0 bases at V and 1 base at J, with 9 bases between. The CDR3 is made up of 15 amino acids. Germline V gene lookup returns CDR1 SGHRS and CDR2 YFSETQ.

In this sample, this clone turned up many times. The chain combines TRBV4-2 with TRBJ2-7, with 7 positions matching TRBD1. V trimming: 5 bases; J trimming: 5 bases; junction bases outside the gene matches: 6. The CDR3 has 13 residues. Germline V gene lookup returns CDR1 LGHNA and CDR2 YNFKEQ. CDR3 DNA: TGTGCCAGCAGCGCGACAGGGAACGACGAGCAGTACTTC. It translates to CASSATGNDEQYF.

This chain connects TRBV4-1 to TRBJ1-4; D perhaps matches TRBD1 (5 bases). Germline CDR1 and CDR2: MGHRA and YSYEKL. V lost 4 bases and J 8 bases, leaving 8 bases between the germline ends. The CDR3 totals 12 residues. The CDR3 nucleotides are TGCGCCAGCAGCCGGGAGGGGGAAAAACTGTTTTTT. This codes for CASSREGEKLFF.

This clone showed up just once. CDR3 DNA sequence: TGTGCCAGCACGCGCGTACAGGAGACCCAGTACTTC. Protein sequence: CASTRVQETQYF. The chain recombines TRBV2 with TRBJ2-5; D not certain. Trimming took off 7 bases at V and 5 bases at J, with 11 bases between the two ends. CDR1 is SNHLY, CDR2 FYNNEI, per germline. CDR3 length equals 12 residues.

This chain joins TRBV6-1 and TRBJ1-1, with D unresolved. CDR1 and CDR2 from the germline V gene are MNHNS and SASEGT. The length of the CDR3 is 11 residues. Deletions cut 6 bases from V and 2 bases from J, with 4 bases between. The CDR3: CASRSNTEAFF. The CDR3 DNA reads TGTGCCAGCAGGTCAAACACTGAAGCTTTCTTT.

The gene calls are TRBV28 and TRBJ2-1; 7 bases are a match to TRBD1. Unmatched junction bases numbered 5, after V lost 4 bases and J lost 5 bases. The CDR3 extends over 14 amino acids. Germline CDR1 reads MDHEN; CDR2 reads SYDVKM. CDR3 DNA sequence: TGTGCCAGCAGTTCCACAACAGGGGACAATGAGCAGTTCTTC. Protein sequence: CASSSTTGDNEQFF. Supplemented by reference TRBV28 and TRBJ2-1, the full variable domain reads DVKVTQSSRYLVKRTGEKVFLECVQDMDHENMFWYRQDPGLGLRLIYFSYDVKMKEKGDIPEGYSVSREKKERFSLILESASTNQTSMYLCASSSTTGDNEQFFGPGTRLTVL.

V usage is TRBV15 and J usage is TRBJ1-1; no definite D call. The CDR3 covers 16 residues. The germline gives CDR1 LNHNV, CDR2 YYDKDF (reference sequence). The V end lost 1 base, the J end lost 0 bases, and 12 bases lay between the germline ends. CDR3 residues: CATSRGSGFMNTEAFF. The CDR3 nucleotides read TGTGCCACCAGCAGAGGATCGGGGTTTATGAACACTGAAGCTTTCTTT.

V usage is TRBV6-1 and J usage is TRBJ1-1; 8 bases align to TRBD1. Per the germline V gene, CDR1 is MNHNS and CDR2 is SASEGT. V lost 1 base to trimming and J lost 4 bases; unmatched junction nucleotides: 2. The CDR3 is 14 amino acids. CDR3 sequence: CASSEDRGGTEAFF. The CDR3 DNA sequence: TGTGCCAGCAGTGAAGACAGGGGGGGCACTGAAGCTTTCTTT.

This clone was counted between two and nine times. The chain recombines TRBV6-1 with TRBJ1-5; no firm D call. CDR1 and CDR2 from the germline V gene are MNHNS and SASEGT. This CDR3 comprises 13 residues. The V gene lost 6 bases and the J gene lost 11 bases, with 17 bases spanning the gap. In nucleotides, the CDR3 is TGTGCCAGCAGCGGACTCTGGTCGATATCCCAGCATTTT. Amino acid sequence: CASSGLWSISQHF.

As concerns this clone: A read error may produce the germline difference seen at one junction end. Other DNA variants within this sample encode the same CDR3. This chain connects TRBV2 to TRBJ2-7, with D perhaps TRBD2 (5 bases). Germline CDR1 reads SNHLY; CDR2 reads FYNNEI. There are 14 residues in the CDR3. The CDR3 loop reads CASTGRGLPYEQYF. DNA of the CDR3: TGTGCCAGCACCGGAAGAGGGTTACCCTATGAGCAGTACTTC.

V usage is TRBV14 and J usage is TRBJ1-3; tentative D call: TRBD1 (6 bases). Trimming stripped 6 bases from V and 0 bases from J, with 12 bases between. The CDR3 runs to 15 residues. The V gene's germline CDR1 is SGHDN and CDR2 FVKESK. CDR3 sequence reads: CASSRQVNSGNTIYF. Here the CDR3 DNA reads TGTGCCAGCAGTCGACAGGTCAACTCTGGAAACACCATATATTTT. Filled out from reference TRBV14 and TRBJ1-3, the complete variable domain reads EAGVTQFPSHSVIEKGQTVTLRCDPISGHDNLYWYRRVMGKEIKFLLHFVKESKQDESGMPNNRFLAERTGGTYSTLKVQPAELEDSGVYFCASSRQVNSGNTIYFGEGSWLTVV.

CDR3 amino acids: CASTPRDRGNQPQHF. CDR3 sequence (DNA): TGTGCCAGTACCCCTCGGGACAGGGGTAATCAGCCCCAGCATTTT. The V and J genes are TRBV19 and TRBJ1-5, with 10 bases matching TRBD1. This CDR3 has 15 residues. CDR1 is LNHDA and CDR2 is SQIVND in the germline V gene (reference sequence). With V trimmed by 7 bases and J by 4 bases, 7 bases remained unmatched. Full variable domain (rest looked up from reference TRBV19 and TRBJ1-5): DGGITQSPKYLFRKEGQNVTLSCEQNLNHDAMYWYRQDPGQGLRLIYYSQIVNDFQKGDIAEGYSVSREKKESFPLTVTSAQKNPTAFYLCASTPRDRGNQPQHFGDGTRLSIL.

V usage is TRBV5-1 and J usage is TRBJ1-5; the match to TRBD1 covers 11 bases. This CDR3 spans 17 amino acids. The germline V gene has CDR1 SGHRS and CDR2 YFSETQ. V trimming: 4 bases; J trimming: 6 bases; junction bases outside the gene matches: 12. CDR3 sequence reads: CASSPGQGAYSGQPQHF. In DNA, the CDR3 is TGCGCCAGCAGCCCCGGACAGGGGGCTTATAGTGGTCAGCCCCAGCATTTT.

This clone was seen just once. For the CDR3, the DNA is TGTGCCAGCAGCTTAGACGGGACAGCCTACAATGAGCAGTTCTTC. It is translated as CASSLDGTAYNEQFF. The chain joins TRBV7-8 to TRBJ2-1; 7 bases are shared with TRBD1. CDR1 and CDR2 (germline): SGHVS, FQNEAQ. This CDR3 is built from 15 residues. J gave up 2 bases and V 1 base, and 2 bases lay outside the gene matches.

The genes are TRBV11-2 and TRBJ1-1; D call uncertain. The CDR3 totals 12 residues. The germline gives CDR1 SGHAT, CDR2 FQNNGV. Trimming removed 1 base from V and 7 bases from J, with 7 bases in between. Here the CDR3 reads CASSLGGLEAFF. The CDR3 coding sequence is TGTGCCAGCAGCTTAGGCGGCCTTGAAGCTTTCTTT.

The CDR3 is CASSSGLDYEQYF. CDR3 nucleotide sequence: TGTGCCAGCAGCTCCGGACTAGATTACGAGCAGTACTTC. V and J are TRBV7-3 and TRBJ2-7; 7 nucleotides agree with TRBD2. V gave up 4 bases and J gave up 4 bases; unmatched junction bases: 4. The CDR3 sequence is 13 residues long. CDR1 is SGHTA and CDR2 is FQGTGA in the germline V gene. Complete variable domain (other parts from reference TRBV7-3 and TRBJ2-7): GAGVSQTPSNKVTEKGKYVELRCDPISGHTALYWYRQSLGQGPEFLIYFQGTGAADDSGLPNDRFFAVRPEGSVSTLKIQRTERGDSAVYLCASSSGLDYEQYFGPGTRLTVT.